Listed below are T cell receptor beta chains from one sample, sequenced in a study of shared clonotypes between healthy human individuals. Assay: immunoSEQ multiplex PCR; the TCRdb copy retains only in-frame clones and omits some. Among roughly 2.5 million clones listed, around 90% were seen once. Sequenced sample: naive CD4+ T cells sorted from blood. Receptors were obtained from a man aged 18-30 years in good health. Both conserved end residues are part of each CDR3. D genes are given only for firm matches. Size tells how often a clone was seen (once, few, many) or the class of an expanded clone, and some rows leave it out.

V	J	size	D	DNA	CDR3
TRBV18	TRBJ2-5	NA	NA	TGTGCCAGCTCACACGGGACACTTACAAGGGAGACCCAGTACTTC	CASSHGTLTRETQYF
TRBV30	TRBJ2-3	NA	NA	TGTGCCTGGAGTGTCGGAGTCGCAGATACGCAGTATTTT	CAWSVGVADTQYF
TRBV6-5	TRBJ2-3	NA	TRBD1	TGTGCCAGCAGCCGGACAGGGGAAGATACGCAGTATTTT	CASSRTGEDTQYF
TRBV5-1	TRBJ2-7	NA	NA	TGCGCCAGCAGCTTGGCCTTCCAGGGCCCTGGCTCCGAGCAGTACTTC	CASSLAFQGPGSEQYF
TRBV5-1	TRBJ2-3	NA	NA	TGCGCCAGCAGTGGCCAAGCAGATACGCAGTATTTT	CASSGQADTQYF
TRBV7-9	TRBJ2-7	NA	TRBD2	TGTGCCAGCAGCCGAGGTAGCGGGAGTCGCTACGAGCAGTACTTC	CASSRGSGSRYEQYF
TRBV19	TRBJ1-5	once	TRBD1	TGTGCCAGTAGTATAGCCCCGGGACAGCCATTCAATCAGCCCCAGCATTTT	CASSIAPGQPFNQPQHF
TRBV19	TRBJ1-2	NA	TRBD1	TGTGCCAGTAGTCCTGGACAGGGGGCAGGCTACACCTTC	CASSPGQGAGYTF
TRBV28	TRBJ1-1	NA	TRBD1	TGTGCCGCCGGGCAGGGGGTCGGAGCTTTCTTT	CAAGQGVGAFF
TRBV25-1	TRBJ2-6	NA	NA	TGTGCCAGCAGTGCAGGGTGGCGCTCTGGGGCCAACGTCCTGACTTTC	CASSAGWRSGANVLTF
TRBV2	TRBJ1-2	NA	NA	TGTGCCAGCAGGTTAGCTAACTATGGCTACACCTTC	CASRLANYGYTF
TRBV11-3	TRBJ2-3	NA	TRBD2	TGTGCCAGCAGCCGAAAGCGGGAGGGGGTTCCAGATACGCAGTATTTT	CASSRKREGVPDTQYF
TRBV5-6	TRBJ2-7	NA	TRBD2	TGTGCCAGCAGCTTACGCGGGGGACGTTCCTACGAGCAGTACTTC	CASSLRGGRSYEQYF
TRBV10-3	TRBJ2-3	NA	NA	TGTGCCATCAGTGAGTCGAGCGTACGGCAGTCTAGCACAGATACGCAGTATTTT	CAISESSVRQSSTDTQYF
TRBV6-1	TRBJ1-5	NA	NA	TGTGCCAGCAGTGAAGTTCCACTTACGGTCCAGCCCCAGCATTTT	CASSEVPLTVQPQHF
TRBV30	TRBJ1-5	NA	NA	TGTGCCTGGAGTGTCAGGGCAGGCGGCCAGCCCCAGCATTTT	CAWSVRAGGQPQHF
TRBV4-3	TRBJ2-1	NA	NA	TGCGCCAGCAGCCAAGAGGGGGGCGCGGTGGCCGATGAGCAGTTCTTC	CASSQEGGAVADEQFF
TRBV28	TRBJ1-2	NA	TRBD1	TGTGCCAGCAGTTCCGGACAGGGTGACCCCTATGGCTACACCTTC	CASSSGQGDPYGYTF
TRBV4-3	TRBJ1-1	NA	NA	TGCGCCAGCAGCCAAGATGGAGAAAACACTGAAGCTTTCTTT	CASSQDGENTEAFF
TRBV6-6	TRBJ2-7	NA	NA	TGTGCCAGCCGGGACCAAATCTACGAGCAGTACTTC	CASRDQIYEQYF
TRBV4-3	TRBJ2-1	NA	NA	TGCGCCAGCAGCCAAGATGCAGCGGGTCTCAGCTACAATGAGCAGTTCTTC	CASSQDAAGLSYNEQFF
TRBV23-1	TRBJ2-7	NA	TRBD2	TGCGCCAGCCCTCGGGGGGGGAGAGACCCGTACGAGCAGTACTTC	CASPRGGRDPYEQYF
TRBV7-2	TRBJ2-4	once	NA	TGTGCCAGCAGCTTAAATGGATTTCAGTACTTC	CASSLNGFQYF
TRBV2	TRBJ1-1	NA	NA	TGTGCCAGCGGGCAGGGACTTTTGAACACTGAAGCTTTCTTT	CASGQGLLNTEAFF
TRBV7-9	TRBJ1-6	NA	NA	TGTGCCAGCAGCTTAGTGGGCGGTATGAGCTCCTATAATTCACCCCTCCACTTT	CASSLVGGMSSYNSPLHF
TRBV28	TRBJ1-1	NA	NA	TGTGCCAGCAGTTTTAAAAAGGAAAACACTGAAGCTTTCTTT	CASSFKKENTEAFF
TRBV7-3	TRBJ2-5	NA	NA	TGTGCCAGCAGCTTAAATTCATGGTACCAAGAGACCCAGTACTTC	CASSLNSWYQETQYF